This TCR beta chain was recorded in a study of tumor-infiltrating lymphocytes in localized non-small cell lung cancer. CDR1 is SGHTA, CDR2 FQGNSA, per germline. The CDR3 is 18 residues long. V was pared by 4 bases and J by 0 bases, with 3 bases of the junction left unmatched. This table comes from immunoSEQ multiplex PCR, and its TCRdb copy is limited to in-frame clones, with some not included. Of around 6,200 clones listed, roughly 71% are singletons. This clone has a handful of counts. Antigen: not known. Study-level results: Different pieces of the same tissue went to different assays, confounding technical variation with intratumor heterogeneity.

The chain recombines TRBV7-2 with TRBJ2-6, with 13 bases aligning to TRBD2. The sample comprised lung tumor tissue. This clonotype was obtained from a human donor with non-small cell lung cancer. The DNA of the CDR3 is TGTGCCAGCAGCTCGGGACTAGCGGGGAGCTCTGGGGCCAACGTCCTGACTTTC. Protein product: CASSSGLAGSSGANVLTF.